Sequencing of this TCR beta chain was carried out in a study of blood T cell repertoires in COVID-19. CDR1 is ENHRY and CDR2 is SYGVKD in the germline V gene. V was pared by 2 bases and J by 3 bases, with 10 bases between. The CDR3 sequence is 14 residues long. Clones were sequenced by immunoSEQ multiplex PCR, and TCRdb holds only the in-frame ones, with some missing. There are about 180,000 clones in the sample; less than 90% occur only once, and around 20% lies in the top ten. The sequence was obtained from a man between 65 and 85 years old with active or convalescent COVID-19. The V and J genes are TRBV10-3 and TRBJ1-1; no clear D gene. The sequencing input was peripheral blood. This CDR3 reads CAISEGGRHTEAFF. The CDR3 DNA follows: TGTGCCATCAGTGAGGGAGGGCGGCACACTGAAGCTTTCTTT.